This T cell receptor (beta chain) comes out of a study of patients and donors after allogeneic stem cell transplantation. The CDR3 is made up of 18 amino acids. Between the trimmed V and J ends, which lost 5 bases and 0 bases, there was a span of 20 bases. Germline-derived CDR1 and CDR2 are MDHEN and SYDVKM. TCRdb processed the RT-PCR reads anew with MiXCR; each CDR3 protein has one entry. The repertoire consists of approximately 220,000 distinct CDR3 sequences, with 35% to 45% occurring once and the leading ten covering more than 9%. Sequencing input: blood, either unsorted or a sorted T cell fraction (not recorded which). The rearrangement links TRBV28 to TRBJ2-4, with D perhaps matching TRBD1 (6 bases). The clonotype was recovered from a human donor who was either an allogeneic HSCT recipient or a stem cell or donor lymphocyte infusion donor (not recorded which). It is not recorded whose cells these are; they may come from a transplant donor. The CDR3 coding sequence is TGTGCCAGCAGTCCCACGCCCCCGGGACACCTAGCCAAAAACATTCAGTACTTC. Translating gives CASSPTPPGHLAKNIQYF. Together with reference TRBV28 and TRBJ2-4, the CDR3 gives the full variable domain: DVKVTQSSRYLVKRTGEKVFLECVQDMDHENMFWYRQDPGLGLRLIYFSYDVKMKEKGDIPEGYSVSREKKERFSLILESASTNQTSMYLCASSPTPPGHLAKNIQYFGAGTRLSVL.